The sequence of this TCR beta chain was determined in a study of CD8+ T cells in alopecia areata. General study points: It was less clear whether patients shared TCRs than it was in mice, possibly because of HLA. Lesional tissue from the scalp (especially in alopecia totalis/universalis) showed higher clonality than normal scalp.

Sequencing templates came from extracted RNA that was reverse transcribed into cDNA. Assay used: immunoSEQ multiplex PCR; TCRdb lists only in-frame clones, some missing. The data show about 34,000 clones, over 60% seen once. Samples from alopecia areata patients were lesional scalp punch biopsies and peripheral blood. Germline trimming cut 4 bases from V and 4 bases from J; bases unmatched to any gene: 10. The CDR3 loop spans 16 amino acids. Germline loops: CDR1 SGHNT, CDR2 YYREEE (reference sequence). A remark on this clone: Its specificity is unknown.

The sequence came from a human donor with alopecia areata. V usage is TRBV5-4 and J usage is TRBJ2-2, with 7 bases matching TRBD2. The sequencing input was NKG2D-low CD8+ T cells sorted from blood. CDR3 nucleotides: TGTGCCAGCAGCCAAGATCAGGAGCGGGGCACCGGGGAGCTGTTTTTT. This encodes CASSQDQERGTGELFF.